Included here is one T cell receptor beta chain sequence, with context. What it binds is unknown. CD45RO negativity and positive selection for CCR7 defined naive CD8 cells, a population that excluded terminally differentiated effector memory CD45RA+ cells. The data derive from a study of shared clonotypes between healthy human individuals. General study findings and limits: Sharing across a few donors was seen in 4% to 6.5% of naive CD4 clonotypes. The sampled material consisted only of blood, and tissue repertoires are likely to differ. Naive subsets usually exceeded memory subsets in estimated richness.

The V gene lost 2 bases and the J gene lost 7 bases, with 9 bases spanning the gap. The CDR3 covers 13 residues. CDR1 is SEHNR, CDR2 FQNEAQ, per germline (reference sequence). Assay execution took place at the deep level. Generated by immunoSEQ multiplex PCR, the TCRdb table keeps only in-frame clones and is missing some. The table includes hundreds of thousands of clones, approximately 96% detected once. The TCR sequence derives from a woman in her 30s in good health. This chain joins TRBV7-9 and TRBJ2-4, with D possibly matching TRBD1 (7 bases). The sequenced material came from naive CD8+ T cells sorted from blood. CDR3 residues: CASSLPGGNIQYF. The CDR3 DNA is TGTGCCAGCAGCTTACCAGGGGGGAACATTCAGTACTTC. The whole variable domain, remainder taken from reference TRBV7-9 and TRBJ2-4, is DTGVSQNPRHKITKRGQNVTFRCDPISEHNRLYWYRQTLGQGPEFLTYFQNEAQLEKSRLLSDRFSAERPKGSFSTLEIQRTEQGDSAMYLCASSLPGGNIQYFGAGTRLSVL.